This T cell receptor (beta chain) was sequenced during a study of PD-L1 blockade in urothelial cancer. The CDR3 totals 17 residues. V lost 4 bases and J 1 base, leaving 14 bases between the germline ends. Germline V gene sequence: CDR1 KGHSH, CDR2 LQKENI. This clone appeared a single time. Libraries were prepared by immunoSEQ multiplex PCR; TCRdb keeps only in-frame clonotypes and omits some of them. The sample lists roughly 90,000 clones, over 90% seen once, with 8.5% to 9.5% in the top ten. The clonotype comes from a man aged 60 to 69 with urothelial cancer. This rearrangement joins TRBV18 to TRBJ2-6; possibly TRBD1 for D (5 bases). The material was PBMCs, obtained around atezolizumab (anti-PD-L1) treatment. The CDR3: CASSRFQQDSGANVLTF. The CDR3 DNA follows: TGTGCCAGCTCACGCTTTCAACAGGATTCTGGGGCCAACGTCCTGACTTTC.